Presented here are 5 T cell receptor beta chains from one specimen sequenced in a study of cytomegalovirus exposure and HLA in healthy donors. 60 Vbeta and 13 Jbeta primers were used in PCR. Libraries were prepared by immunoSEQ multiplex PCR; TCRdb keeps only in-frame clonotypes and omits some of them. The sample includes approximately 190,000 clones, about 84% of them seen just once. Specimen: PBMCs. These receptors came from a man aged 45 to 65 in good health and CMV-seronegative.

In nucleotides, the CDR3 is TGTGCCAGCAGCTCAGGTCCCCTCTCACGAGATACGCAGTATTTT. Translated, it gives CASSSGPLSRDTQYF. The V and J genes are TRBV7-8 and TRBJ2-3, with unresolved D. Germline V gene data show CDR1 as SGHVS and CDR2 as FQNEAQ. The CDR3 runs to 15 residues. Trimming removed 4 bases at V and 5 bases at J, with 16 bases between.

The chain recombines TRBV5-1 with TRBJ2-3; D not resolved. The ends were cut back, 4 bases at V and 0 bases at J, with 6 bases in the middle. Germline V CDR1 and CDR2: SGHRS, YFSETQ. The CDR3 spans 13 residues. The CDR3 DNA reads as TGCGCCAGCAGCCCGTTTAGCACAGATACGCAGTATTTT. Protein sequence: CASSPFSTDTQYF.

This clone was seen once. The chain joins TRBV7-6 to TRBJ2-3, with TRBD2 matching over 9 bases. The CDR3 contains 16 residues. V shed 5 bases and J 5 bases; nucleotides not matched to a gene: 11. Germline CDR1 and CDR2: SGHVS and FNYEAQ. CDR3 sequence reads: CASSQLAGGHLDTQYF. In nucleotides, the CDR3 is TGTGCCAGCAGCCAACTGGCGGGGGGGCACTTAGATACGCAGTATTTT.

The chain combines TRBV10-2 with TRBJ2-7, with unresolved D. Trimming shortened V by 4 bases and J by 0 bases, and 10 bases separated the two germline ends. Germline CDR1 and CDR2: WSHSY and SAAADI. This CDR3 spans 14 amino acids. The DNA of the CDR3 is TGCGCCAGCAGTGTATATCCTAGCTCCTACGAGCAGTACTTC. Encoded protein: CASSVYPSSYEQYF.

The chain has TRBV15 and TRBJ2-3; 11 bases are a match to TRBD2. With 1 base clipped from V and 2 bases from J, the junction kept 2 bases outside the gene matches. This CDR3 comprises 16 residues. Germline V gene data show CDR1 as LNHNV and CDR2 as YYDKDF (reference sequence). The CDR3 region is CATSRVLAGDTDTQYF. The CDR3 bases are TGTGCCACCAGCAGAGTACTAGCGGGGGACACAGATACGCAGTATTTT. Complete variable domain (other parts from reference TRBV15 and TRBJ2-3): DAMVIQNPRYQVTQFGKPVTLSCSQTLNHNVMYWYQQKSSQAPKLLFHYYDKDFNNEADTPDNFQSRRPNTSFCFLDIRSPGLGDTAMYLCATSRVLAGDTDTQYFGPGTRLTVL.